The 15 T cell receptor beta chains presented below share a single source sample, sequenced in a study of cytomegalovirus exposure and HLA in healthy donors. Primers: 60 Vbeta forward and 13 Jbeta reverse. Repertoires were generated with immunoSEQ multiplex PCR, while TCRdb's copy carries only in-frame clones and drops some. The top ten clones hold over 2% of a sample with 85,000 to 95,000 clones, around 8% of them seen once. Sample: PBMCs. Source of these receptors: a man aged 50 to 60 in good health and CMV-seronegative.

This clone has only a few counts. CDR3 sequence (DNA): TGTGCCAGCAGTTACATGTCAGCGGGGGTGAACTACGAGCAGTACTTC. Protein product: CASSYMSAGVNYEQYF. The genes are TRBV6-5 and TRBJ2-7; 8 bases agree with TRBD2. The V and J ends lost 2 bases and 3 bases, in that order; junction bases with no gene match: 9. CDR1 and CDR2 (germline): MNHEY, SVGAGI. The CDR3 is 16 amino acids.

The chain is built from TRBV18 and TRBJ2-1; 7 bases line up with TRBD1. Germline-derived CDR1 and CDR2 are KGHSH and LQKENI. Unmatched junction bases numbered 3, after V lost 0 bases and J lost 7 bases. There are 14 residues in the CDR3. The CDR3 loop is CASSPPSTGNEQFF. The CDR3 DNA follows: TGTGCCAGCTCACCACCCTCGACAGGGAATGAGCAGTTCTTC.

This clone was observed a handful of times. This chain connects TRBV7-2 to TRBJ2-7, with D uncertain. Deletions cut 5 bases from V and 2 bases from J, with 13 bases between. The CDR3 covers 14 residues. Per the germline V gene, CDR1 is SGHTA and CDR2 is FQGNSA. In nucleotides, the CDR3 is TGTGCCAGCAGCCCCTTAGCTCTTCCCTACGAGCAGTACTTC. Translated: CASSPLALPYEQYF.

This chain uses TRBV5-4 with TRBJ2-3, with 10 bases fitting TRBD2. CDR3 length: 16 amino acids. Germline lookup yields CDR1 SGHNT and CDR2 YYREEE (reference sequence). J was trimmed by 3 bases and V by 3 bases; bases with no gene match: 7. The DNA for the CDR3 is TGTGCCAGCAGCTATAAGCGGGGGGGCAGTACAGATACGCAGTATTTT. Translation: CASSYKRGGSTDTQYF.

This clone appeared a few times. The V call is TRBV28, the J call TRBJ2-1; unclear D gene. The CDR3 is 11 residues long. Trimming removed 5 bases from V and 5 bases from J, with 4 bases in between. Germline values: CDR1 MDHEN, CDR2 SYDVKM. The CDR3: CASSTDNEQFF. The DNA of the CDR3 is TGTGCCAGCAGTACGGACAATGAGCAGTTCTTC.

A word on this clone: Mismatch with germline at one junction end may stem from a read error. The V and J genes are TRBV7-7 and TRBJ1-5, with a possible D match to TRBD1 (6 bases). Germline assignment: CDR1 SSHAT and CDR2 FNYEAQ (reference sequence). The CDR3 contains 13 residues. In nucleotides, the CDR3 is TGTGCTAGCAGCTTAGGGTCGGGACACCCCCAGCATTTT. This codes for CASSLGSGHPQHF.

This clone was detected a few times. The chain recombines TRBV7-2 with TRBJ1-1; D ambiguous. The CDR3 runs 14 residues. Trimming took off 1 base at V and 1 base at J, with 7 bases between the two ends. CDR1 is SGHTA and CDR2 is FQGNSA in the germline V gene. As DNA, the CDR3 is TGTGCCAGCAGCTTAGTAGCAGCGAACACTGAAGCTTTCTTT. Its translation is CASSLVAANTEAFF.

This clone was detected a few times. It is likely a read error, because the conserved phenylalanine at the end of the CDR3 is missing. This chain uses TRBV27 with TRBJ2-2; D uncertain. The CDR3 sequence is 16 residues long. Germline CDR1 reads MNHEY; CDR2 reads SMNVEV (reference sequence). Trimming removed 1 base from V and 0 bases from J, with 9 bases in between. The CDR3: CASSLLGFSNTGELFV. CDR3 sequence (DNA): TGTGCCAGCAGTTTATTGGGTTTCTCGAACACCGGGGAGCTGTTTGTT.

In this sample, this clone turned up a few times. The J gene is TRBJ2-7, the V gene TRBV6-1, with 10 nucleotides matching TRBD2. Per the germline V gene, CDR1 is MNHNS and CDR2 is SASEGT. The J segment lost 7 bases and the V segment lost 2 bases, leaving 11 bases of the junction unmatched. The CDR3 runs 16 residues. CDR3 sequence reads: CASSESRLAGVMEQYF. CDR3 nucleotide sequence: TGTGCCAGCAGTGAAAGCCGGCTAGCGGGGGTAATGGAGCAGTACTTC.

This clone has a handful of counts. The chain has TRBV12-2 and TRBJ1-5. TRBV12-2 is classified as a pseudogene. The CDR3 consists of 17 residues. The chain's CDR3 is CASRSYSRFKNNQPQHF. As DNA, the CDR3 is TGTGCAAGTCGCTCCTACTCTCGTTTTAAGAACAATCAGCCCCAGCATTTT.

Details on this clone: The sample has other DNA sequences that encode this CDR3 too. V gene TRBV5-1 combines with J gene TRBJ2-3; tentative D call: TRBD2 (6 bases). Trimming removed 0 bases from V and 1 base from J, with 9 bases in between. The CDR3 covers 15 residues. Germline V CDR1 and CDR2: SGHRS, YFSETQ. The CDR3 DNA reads TGCGCCAGCAGCTTGGCGGGAGTAGGCACAGATACGCAGTATTTT. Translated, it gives CASSLAGVGTDTQYF.

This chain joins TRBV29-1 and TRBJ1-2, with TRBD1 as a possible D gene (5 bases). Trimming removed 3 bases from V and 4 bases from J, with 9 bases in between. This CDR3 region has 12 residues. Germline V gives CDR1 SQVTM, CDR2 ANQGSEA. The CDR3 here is CSVDTGPYGYTF. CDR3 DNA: TGCAGCGTTGACACAGGTCCCTATGGCTACACCTTC.

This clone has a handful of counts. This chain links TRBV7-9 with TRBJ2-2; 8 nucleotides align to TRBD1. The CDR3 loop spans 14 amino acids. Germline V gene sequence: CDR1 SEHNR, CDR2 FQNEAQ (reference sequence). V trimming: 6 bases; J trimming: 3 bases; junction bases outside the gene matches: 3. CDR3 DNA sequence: TGTGCCAGCAGATCGACAGGGGACACCGGGGAGCTGTTTTTT. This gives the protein CASRSTGDTGELFF.

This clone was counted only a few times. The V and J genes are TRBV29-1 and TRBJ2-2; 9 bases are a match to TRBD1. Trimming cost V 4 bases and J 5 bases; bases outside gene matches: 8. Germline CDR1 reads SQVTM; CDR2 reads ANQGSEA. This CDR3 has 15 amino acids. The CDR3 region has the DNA TGCAGCGTTGGGGGTCGACAGGGGGGGACCGGGGAGCTGTTTTTT. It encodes CSVGGRQGGTGELFF.

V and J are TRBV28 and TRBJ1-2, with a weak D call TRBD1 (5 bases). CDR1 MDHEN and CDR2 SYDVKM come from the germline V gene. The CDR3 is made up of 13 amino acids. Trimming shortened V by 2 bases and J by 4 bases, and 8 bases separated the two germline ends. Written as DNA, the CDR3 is TGTGCCAGCAGTTTAACAGGTTCCTATGGCTACACCTTC. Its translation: CASSLTGSYGYTF.